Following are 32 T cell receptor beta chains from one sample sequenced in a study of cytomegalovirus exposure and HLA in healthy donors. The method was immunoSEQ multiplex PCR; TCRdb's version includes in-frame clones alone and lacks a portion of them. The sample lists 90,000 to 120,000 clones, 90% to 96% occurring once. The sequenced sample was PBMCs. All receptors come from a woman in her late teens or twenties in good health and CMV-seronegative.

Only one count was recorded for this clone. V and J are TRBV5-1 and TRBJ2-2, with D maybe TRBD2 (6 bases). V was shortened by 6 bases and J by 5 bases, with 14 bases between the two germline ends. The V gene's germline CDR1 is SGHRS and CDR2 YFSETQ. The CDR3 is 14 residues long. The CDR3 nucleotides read TGCGCCAGCATCCGGGGGTCGGGGACCGGGGAGCTGTTTTTT. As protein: CASIRGSGTGELFF. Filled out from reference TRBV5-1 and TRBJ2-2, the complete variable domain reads KAGVTQTPRYLIKTRGQQVTLSCSPISGHRSVSWYQQTPGQGLQFLFEYFSETQRNKGNFPGRFSGRQFSNSRSEMNVSTLELGDSALYLCASIRGSGTGELFFGEGSRLTVL.

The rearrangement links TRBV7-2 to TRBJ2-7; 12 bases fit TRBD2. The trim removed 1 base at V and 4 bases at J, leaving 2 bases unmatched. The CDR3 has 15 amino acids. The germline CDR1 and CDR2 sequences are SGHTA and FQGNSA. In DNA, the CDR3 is TGTGCCAGCAGCTTAGGGGGACTAGCGGGTTACGAGCAGTACTTC. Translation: CASSLGGLAGYEQYF. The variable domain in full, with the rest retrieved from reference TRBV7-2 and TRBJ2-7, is GAGVSQSPSNKVTEKGKDVELRCDPISGHTALYWYRQSLGQGLEFLIYFQGNSAPDKSGLPSDRFSAERTGGSVSTLTIQRTQQEDSAVYLCASSLGGLAGYEQYFGPGTRLTVT.

CDR3 amino acids: CASSSLLTGGNNYGYTF. The CDR3, as DNA: TGTGCCAGCAGTTCCCTCCTTACAGGGGGGAATAACTATGGCTACACCTTC. The chain links TRBV27 to TRBJ1-2, with 8 bases matching TRBD1. The CDR3 consists of 17 residues. The V gene end was trimmed by 4 bases and the J gene end by 1 base; junction bases not matched to a gene: 11. The germline V gene encodes CDR1 MNHEY and CDR2 SMNVEV (reference sequence).

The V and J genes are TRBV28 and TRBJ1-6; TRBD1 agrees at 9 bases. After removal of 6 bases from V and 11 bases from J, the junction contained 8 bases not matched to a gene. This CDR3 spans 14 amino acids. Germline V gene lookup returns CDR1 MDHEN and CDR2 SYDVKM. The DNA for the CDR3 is TGTGCCAGCAGCCGGACAGGGGTTTTTGCACCCCTCCACTTT. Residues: CASSRTGVFAPLHF. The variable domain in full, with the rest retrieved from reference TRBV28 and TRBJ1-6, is DVKVTQSSRYLVKRTGEKVFLECVQDMDHENMFWYRQDPGLGLRLIYFSYDVKMKEKGDIPEGYSVSREKKERFSLILESASTNQTSMYLCASSRTGVFAPLHFGNGTRLTVT.

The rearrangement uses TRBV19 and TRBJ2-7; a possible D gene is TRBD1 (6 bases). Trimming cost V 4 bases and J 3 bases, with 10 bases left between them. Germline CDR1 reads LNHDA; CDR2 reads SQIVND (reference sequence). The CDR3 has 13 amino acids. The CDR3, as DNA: TGTGCCAGTAGTAATGCAGGGGACTACGAGCAGTACTTC. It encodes CASSNAGDYEQYF.

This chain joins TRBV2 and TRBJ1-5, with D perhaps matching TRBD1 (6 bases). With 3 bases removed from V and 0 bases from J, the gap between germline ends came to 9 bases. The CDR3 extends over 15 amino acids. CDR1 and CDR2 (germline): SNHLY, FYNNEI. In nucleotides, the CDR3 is TGTGCCAGCAGTGAGACAGGCTATAGCAATCAGCCCCAGCATTTT. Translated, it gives CASSETGYSNQPQHF.

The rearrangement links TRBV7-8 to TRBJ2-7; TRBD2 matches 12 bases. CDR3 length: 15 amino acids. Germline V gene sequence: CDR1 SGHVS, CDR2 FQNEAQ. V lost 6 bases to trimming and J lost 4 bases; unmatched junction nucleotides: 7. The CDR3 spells CASSYVTSGGYEQYF. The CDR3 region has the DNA TGTGCCAGCAGTTATGTGACTAGCGGGGGTTACGAGCAGTACTTC.

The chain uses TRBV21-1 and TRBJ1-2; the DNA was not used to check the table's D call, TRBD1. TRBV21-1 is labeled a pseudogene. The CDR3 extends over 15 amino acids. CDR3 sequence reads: CASSNPPAGCYGYTF. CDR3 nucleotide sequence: TGTGCCAGCAGCAACCCCCCAGCAGGCTGCTATGGCTACACCTTC.

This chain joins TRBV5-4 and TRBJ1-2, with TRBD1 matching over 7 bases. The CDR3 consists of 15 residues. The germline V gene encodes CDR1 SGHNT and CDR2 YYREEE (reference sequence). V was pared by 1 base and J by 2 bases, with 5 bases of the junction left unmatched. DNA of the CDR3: TGTGCCAGCAGCTTGATCCCGACAGGGAACTATGGCTACACCTTC. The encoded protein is CASSLIPTGNYGYTF.

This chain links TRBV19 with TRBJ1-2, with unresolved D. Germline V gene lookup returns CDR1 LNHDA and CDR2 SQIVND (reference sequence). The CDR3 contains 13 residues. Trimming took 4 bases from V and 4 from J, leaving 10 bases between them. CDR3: CASSRAVRYGYTF. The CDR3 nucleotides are TGTGCCAGTAGTAGGGCAGTTCGCTATGGCTACACCTTC.

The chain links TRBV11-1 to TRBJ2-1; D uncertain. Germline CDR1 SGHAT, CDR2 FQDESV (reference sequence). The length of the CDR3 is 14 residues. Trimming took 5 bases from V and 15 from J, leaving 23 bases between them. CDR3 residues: CASSQETRATRGFF. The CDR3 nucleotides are TGTGCCAGCAGCCAAGAGACCCGCGCTACCCGAGGGTTCTTC.

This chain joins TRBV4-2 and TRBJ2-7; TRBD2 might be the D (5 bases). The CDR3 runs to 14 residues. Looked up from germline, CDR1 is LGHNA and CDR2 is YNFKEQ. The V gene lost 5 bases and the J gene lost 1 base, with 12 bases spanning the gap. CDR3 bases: TGTGCCAGCAGCAGACTACCAGGATCCTACGAGCAGTACTTC. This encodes CASSRLPGSYEQYF.

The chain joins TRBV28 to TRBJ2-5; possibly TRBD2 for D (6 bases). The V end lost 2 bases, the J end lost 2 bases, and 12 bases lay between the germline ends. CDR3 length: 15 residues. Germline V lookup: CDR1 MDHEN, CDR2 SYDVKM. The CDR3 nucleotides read TGTGCCAGCAGTTTAGGGGGGATTTCTCAAGAGACCCAGTACTTC. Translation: CASSLGGISQETQYF.

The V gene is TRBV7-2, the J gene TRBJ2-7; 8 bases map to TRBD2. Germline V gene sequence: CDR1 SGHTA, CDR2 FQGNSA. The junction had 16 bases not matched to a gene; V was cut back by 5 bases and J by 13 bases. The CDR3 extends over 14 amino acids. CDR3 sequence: CASSPGGTLLGSYF. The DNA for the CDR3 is TGTGCCAGCAGCCCGGGGGGGACTCTTCTCGGTAGTTACTTC.

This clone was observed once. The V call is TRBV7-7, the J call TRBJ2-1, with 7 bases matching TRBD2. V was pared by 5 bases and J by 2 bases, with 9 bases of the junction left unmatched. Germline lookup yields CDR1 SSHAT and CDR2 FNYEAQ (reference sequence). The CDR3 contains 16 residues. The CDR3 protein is CASSPARGVAYNEQFF. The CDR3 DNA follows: TGTGCCAGCAGCCCCGCCCGGGGGGTCGCCTACAATGAGCAGTTCTTC.

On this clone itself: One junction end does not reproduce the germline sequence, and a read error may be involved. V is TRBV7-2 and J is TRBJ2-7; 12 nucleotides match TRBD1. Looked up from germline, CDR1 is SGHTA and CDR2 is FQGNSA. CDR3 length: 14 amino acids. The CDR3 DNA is TGTGCCAGCAGCTTAGCGGGGGGACAGGGGGCTTGGAACTTC. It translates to CASSLAGGQGAWNF. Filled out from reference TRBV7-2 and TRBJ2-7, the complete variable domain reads GAGVSQSPSNKVTEKGKDVELRCDPISGHTALYWYRQSLGQGLEFLIYFQGNSAPDKSGLPSDRFSAERTGGSVSTLTIQRTQQEDSAVYLCASSLAGGQGAWNFGPGTRLTVT.

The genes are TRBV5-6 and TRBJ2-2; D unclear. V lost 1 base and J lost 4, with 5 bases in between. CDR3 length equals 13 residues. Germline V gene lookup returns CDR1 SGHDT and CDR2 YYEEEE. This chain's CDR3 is CASSLSSTGELFF. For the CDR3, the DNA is TGTGCCAGCAGCTTGAGTAGCACCGGGGAGCTGTTTTTT.

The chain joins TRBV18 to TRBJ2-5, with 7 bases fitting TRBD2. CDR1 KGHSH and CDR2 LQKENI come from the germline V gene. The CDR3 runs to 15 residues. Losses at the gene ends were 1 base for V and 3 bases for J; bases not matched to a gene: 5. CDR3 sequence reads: CASSPREAGEETQYF. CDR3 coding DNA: TGTGCCAGCTCACCACGCGAGGCGGGGGAAGAGACCCAGTACTTC.

The CDR3 region has the DNA TGTGCCAGCAGCTTAGCCGCGGCCTACGAGCAGTACTTC. Translating it yields CASSLAAAYEQYF. V gene TRBV11-1 combines with J gene TRBJ2-7, with D unclear. The CDR3 sequence is 13 residues long. The V end lost 0 bases, the J end lost 2 bases, and 5 bases lay between the germline ends. Germline lookup yields CDR1 SGHAT and CDR2 FQDESV (reference sequence).

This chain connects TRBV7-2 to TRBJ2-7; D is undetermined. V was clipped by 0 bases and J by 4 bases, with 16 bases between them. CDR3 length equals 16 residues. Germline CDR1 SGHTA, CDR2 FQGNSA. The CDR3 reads CASSLATETPIYEQYF. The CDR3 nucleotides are TGTGCCAGCAGCTTAGCCACAGAAACCCCTATATACGAGCAGTACTTC.

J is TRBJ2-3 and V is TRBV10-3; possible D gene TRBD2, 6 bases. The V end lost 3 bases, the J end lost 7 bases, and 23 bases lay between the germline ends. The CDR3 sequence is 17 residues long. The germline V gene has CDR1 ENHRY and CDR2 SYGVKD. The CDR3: CAISDPSVGGGSHTQYF. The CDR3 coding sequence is TGTGCCATCAGTGACCCTTCGGTAGGAGGAGGGAGCCATACGCAGTATTTT.

The DNA of the CDR3 is TGTGCCAGCAGTGAAGCGATGGGCCGTGGATACATTCAGTACTTC. This translates into CASSEAMGRGYIQYF. The chain recombines TRBV6-1 with TRBJ2-4; no reliable D call. Germline CDR1 MNHNS, CDR2 SASEGT. The CDR3 has 15 residues. Between the trimmed V and J ends, which lost 0 bases and 8 bases, there was a span of 14 bases.

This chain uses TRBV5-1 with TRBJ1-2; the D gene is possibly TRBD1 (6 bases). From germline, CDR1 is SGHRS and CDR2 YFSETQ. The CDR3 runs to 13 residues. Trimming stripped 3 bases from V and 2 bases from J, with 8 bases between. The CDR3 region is CASSWTENYGYTF. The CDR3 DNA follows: TGCGCCAGCAGCTGGACAGAAAACTATGGCTACACCTTC.

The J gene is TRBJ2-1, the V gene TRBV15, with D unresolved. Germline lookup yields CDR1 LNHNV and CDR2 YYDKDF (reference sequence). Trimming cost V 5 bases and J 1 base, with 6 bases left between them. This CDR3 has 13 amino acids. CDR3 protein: CATSHGSYNEQFF. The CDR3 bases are TGTGCCACCAGCCACGGTTCCTACAATGAGCAGTTCTTC.

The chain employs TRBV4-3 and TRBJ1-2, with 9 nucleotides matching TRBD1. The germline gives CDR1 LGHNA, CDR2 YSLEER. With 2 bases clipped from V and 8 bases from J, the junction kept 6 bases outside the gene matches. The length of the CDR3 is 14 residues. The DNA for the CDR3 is TGCGCCAGCAGCCAAACAGGGGGCGCGGGGGGCTACACCTTC. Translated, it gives CASSQTGGAGGYTF.

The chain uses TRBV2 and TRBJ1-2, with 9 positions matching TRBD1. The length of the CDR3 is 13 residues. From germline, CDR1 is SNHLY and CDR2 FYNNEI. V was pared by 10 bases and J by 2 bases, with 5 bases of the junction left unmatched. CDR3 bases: TGTGCCAATTGGGGACAGGGAAACTATGGCTACACCTTC. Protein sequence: CANWGQGNYGYTF.

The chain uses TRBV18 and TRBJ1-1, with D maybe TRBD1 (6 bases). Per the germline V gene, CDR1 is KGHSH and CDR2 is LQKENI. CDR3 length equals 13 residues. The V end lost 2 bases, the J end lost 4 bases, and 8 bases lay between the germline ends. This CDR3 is CASSPARGTEAFF. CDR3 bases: TGTGCCAGCTCACCAGCCAGGGGCACTGAAGCTTTCTTT.

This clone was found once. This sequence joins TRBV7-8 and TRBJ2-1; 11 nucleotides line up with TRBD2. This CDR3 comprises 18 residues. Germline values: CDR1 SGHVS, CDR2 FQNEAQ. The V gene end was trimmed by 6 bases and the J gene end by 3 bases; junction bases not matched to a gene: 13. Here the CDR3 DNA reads TGTGCCAGCAGTTTACGAACTTCCGGGACTAGCGGCTACAATGAGCAGTTCTTC. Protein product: CASSLRTSGTSGYNEQFF.

The CDR3 here is CASRGLAVTDTQYF. CDR3 nucleotide sequence: TGTGCCAGCAGGGGACTAGCGGTTACAGATACGCAGTATTTT. The rearrangement uses TRBV2 and TRBJ2-3; 11 bases line up with TRBD2. CDR1 is SNHLY and CDR2 is FYNNEI in the germline V gene. CDR3 length: 14 residues. V gave up 6 bases and J gave up 3 bases; unmatched junction bases: 2.

CDR3 protein: CASSLRSGGASDTQYF. The CDR3, as DNA: TGTGCCAGCAGCTTAAGGAGCGGGGGGGCCTCGGATACGCAGTATTTT. The chain combines TRBV7-3 with TRBJ2-3; 10 nucleotides align to TRBD2. V was clipped by 1 base and J by 6 bases; unmatched bases: 7. CDR3 size: 16 residues. Germline V lookup: CDR1 SGHTA, CDR2 FQGTGA.

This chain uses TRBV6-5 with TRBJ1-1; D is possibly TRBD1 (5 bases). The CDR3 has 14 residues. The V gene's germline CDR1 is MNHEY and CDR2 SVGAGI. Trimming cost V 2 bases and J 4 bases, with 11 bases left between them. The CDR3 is CASSYLGRVTEAFF. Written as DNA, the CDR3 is TGTGCCAGCAGTTACCTGGGCAGGGTCACTGAAGCTTTCTTT.

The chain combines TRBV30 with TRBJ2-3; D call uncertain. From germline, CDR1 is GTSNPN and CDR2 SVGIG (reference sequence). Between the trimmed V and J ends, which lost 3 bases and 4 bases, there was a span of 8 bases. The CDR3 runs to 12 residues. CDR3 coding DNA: TGTGCCTGGAGGGCATTGGCAGATACGCAGTATTTT. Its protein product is CAWRALADTQYF.